This paragraph reports one T cell receptor (beta chain). The antigen it recognizes is unknown. Relative to the germline gene, one junction end is altered; a read error may explain this. Donors were 39 systemically healthy Caucasian individuals from Russia aged about 6 to 100 years. Each donor gave 8 to 10 milliliters of peripheral blood, collected into EDTA-treated Vacutainer tubes. PBMCs were isolated by Ficoll-Paque density-gradient centrifugation, with at least 6 million obtained per sample. Total RNA, at least 6 micrograms per sample, was extracted from PBMCs with Trizol reagent. The percentages of naive CD45RAhigh/CD27high T cells were determined by flow cytometry on a PBMC aliquot from every donor. These data come from a study of blood T cells in healthy people across ages (dated by TCRdb to between 2014 and 2017). Describing the broader study: In model experiments, template switching captured about one uniquely barcoded TCR beta cDNA molecule for every two T cells. Donors were grouped into four age groups: young (average 16 years), middle-aged (over 35), aged (roughly 62) and long-lived (approximately 78). To avoid experimental bias, donors of different ages were distributed randomly across sequencing lanes. The study analyzed two additional independent replicas of 1 million unique cDNA reads from the same blood draw for two donors, one aged 18 to 30 and one aged 80 or older. Age-related changes in TCR beta repertoire diversity were measured in the study by deep sequencing normalized with unique cDNA molecular identifiers.

Counted from cysteine to phenylalanine, this CDR3 has 15 amino acids. CDR3 DNA is the only sequence kept; it has 45 bases, read in frame from the first base. Based on the germline V gene, the CDR1 and CDR2 sequences are SGDLS and YYNGEE. Receptors were amplified or captured by 5' RACE. Reads for this sample came from an Illumina HiSeq 2500. A second roughly 6 to 12 cycle PCR used a sample-barcoded 5' primer and a J-beta primer mix. A template-switch 5' adaptor carrying 12 random nucleotides introduced a unique molecular identifier onto each TCR beta cDNA molecule. At least 2.5 million CDR3-containing paired-end reads were obtained from each sample. The Mint cDNA synthesis kit, primed by a TRBC-specific oligonucleotide, was used to synthesize first-strand cDNA from all RNA. All cDNA was treated with uracil-DNA glycosylase and then went through a first 18-cycle PCR with the universal primers M1SS and BC2_uni_R. The study's own analysis went as follows. Normalization of each sample was performed by random selection of 1 million high-quality reads, each carrying a distinct molecular identifier. Reads with shared molecular identifiers were discarded instead of being binned into consensus sequences. MiTCR, run with a Q25 quality threshold and the strictest error-elimination algorithm, handled CDR3 identification, clonotype clustering and error correction. A nonparametric unseen species model with Euler transformation was used to estimate lower-bound total TCR beta diversity. TCRdb handled the public reads itself, with Q25 trimming in fastp and clone calling in MiXCR, and kept productive beta chains. Under each unique CDR3 protein, matching rows form one entry showing the most common genes and DNA. The V and J calls reflect TCRdb's pipeline rather than the authors' work. The sample table contains around 650,000 distinct CDR3 sequences; only one count was recorded for around 43% of them. Of the sample, 30% is held by the ten largest clones.

On the study overall, not on this receptor specifically: There was a strong correlation between observed TCR beta diversity and the percentage of naive T cells measured by flow cytometry. Observed TCR beta diversity per million T cells fell roughly linearly with age, and a significant reduction was already apparent by age around 40. Conclusive comparison of naive and antigen-experienced compartments was prevented by the profiling of bulk unsorted PBMCs. The CMV infection status of donors was not known, potentially confounding age-related changes in expanded clonotypes. Compared with the aged group, the long-lived group had more naive CD4+ T cells, fewer expanded clones and increased TCR diversity, suggesting age selection. Total diversity estimates from one million sequenced T cells were considered lower bounds and underestimates.

The sequence was obtained from an elderly man in good health. The rearranged chain carries TRBV9 and TRBJ2-3; the junction holds 9 bases that match TRBD2. The sequencing input was blood. The CDR3 region has the sequence CASSLGGLATDAQYF. At the DNA level, the sequence is TGTGCCAGCAGCCTAGGGGGACTAGCCACAGATGCGCAGTATTTT.